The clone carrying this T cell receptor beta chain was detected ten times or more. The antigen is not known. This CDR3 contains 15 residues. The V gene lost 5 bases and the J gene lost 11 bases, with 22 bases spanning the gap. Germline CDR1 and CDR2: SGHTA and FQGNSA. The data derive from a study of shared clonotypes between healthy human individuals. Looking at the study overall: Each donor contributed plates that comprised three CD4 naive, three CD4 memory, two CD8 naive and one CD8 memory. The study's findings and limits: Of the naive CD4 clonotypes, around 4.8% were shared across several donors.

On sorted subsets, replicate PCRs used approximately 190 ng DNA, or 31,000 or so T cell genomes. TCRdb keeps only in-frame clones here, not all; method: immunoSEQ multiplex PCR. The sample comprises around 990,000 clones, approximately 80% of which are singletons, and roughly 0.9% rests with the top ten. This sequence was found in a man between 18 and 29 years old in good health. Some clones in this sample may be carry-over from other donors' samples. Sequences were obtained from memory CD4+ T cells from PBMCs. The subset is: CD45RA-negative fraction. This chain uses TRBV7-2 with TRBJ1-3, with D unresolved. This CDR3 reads CASSQWTPLRIPIYF. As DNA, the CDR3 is TGTGCCAGCAGCCAATGGACCCCCCTAAGAATTCCCATATATTTT.